Reported below is one T cell receptor beta chain. The CDR3 covers 15 residues. The V gene's germline CDR1 is ENHRY and CDR2 SYGVKD. Unmatched junction bases numbered 4, after V lost 4 bases and J lost 3 bases. Primers included in the PCR were 60 Vbeta and 13 Jbeta primers. The protocol was immunoSEQ multiplex PCR, while the TCRdb copy is restricted to in-frame clones and leaves out a portion. The sample carries 70,000 to 90,000 clones, 70% to 85% recorded once. The sample originates from a study of cytomegalovirus exposure and HLA in healthy donors. The rearrangement joins TRBV10-3 to TRBJ1-1, with 11 bases fitting TRBD1. The origin of this receptor is a man between 65 and 85 years old in good health and CMV-seropositive. Sequencing was carried out using PBMCs. The CDR3 DNA sequence: TGTGCCATCAGTGGGGACAGGGGGTCGGACACTGAAGCTTTCTTT. Translating it yields CAISGDRGSDTEAFF.